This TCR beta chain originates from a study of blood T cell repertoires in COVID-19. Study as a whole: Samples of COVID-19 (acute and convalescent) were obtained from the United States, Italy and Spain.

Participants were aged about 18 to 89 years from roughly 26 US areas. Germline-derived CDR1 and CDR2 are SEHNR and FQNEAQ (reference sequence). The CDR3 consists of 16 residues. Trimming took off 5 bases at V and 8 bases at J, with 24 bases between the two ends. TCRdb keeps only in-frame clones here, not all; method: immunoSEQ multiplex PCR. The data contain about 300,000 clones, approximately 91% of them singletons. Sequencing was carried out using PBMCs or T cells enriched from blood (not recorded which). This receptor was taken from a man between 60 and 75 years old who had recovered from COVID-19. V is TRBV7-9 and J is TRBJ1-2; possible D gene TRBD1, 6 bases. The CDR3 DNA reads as TGTGCCAGCAGCGAACCCTGGGGGGGGCAGGAGTCAGGCTACACCTTC. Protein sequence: CASSEPWGGQESGYTF.